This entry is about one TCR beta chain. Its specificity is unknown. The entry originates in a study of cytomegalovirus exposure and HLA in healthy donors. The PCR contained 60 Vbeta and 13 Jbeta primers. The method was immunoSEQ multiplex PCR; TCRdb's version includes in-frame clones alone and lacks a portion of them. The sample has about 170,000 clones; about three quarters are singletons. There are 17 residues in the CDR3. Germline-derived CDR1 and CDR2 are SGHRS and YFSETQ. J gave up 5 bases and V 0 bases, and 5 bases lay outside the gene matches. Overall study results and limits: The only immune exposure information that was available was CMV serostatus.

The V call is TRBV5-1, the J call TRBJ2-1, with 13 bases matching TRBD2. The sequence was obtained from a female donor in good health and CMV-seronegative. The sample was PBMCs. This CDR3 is CASSLVLAGGFDNEQFF. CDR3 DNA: TGCGCCAGCAGCTTGGTACTAGCGGGGGGGTTCGACAATGAGCAGTTCTTC. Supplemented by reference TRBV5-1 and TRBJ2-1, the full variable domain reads KAGVTQTPRYLIKTRGQQVTLSCSPISGHRSVSWYQQTPGQGLQFLFEYFSETQRNKGNFPGRFSGRQFSNSRSEMNVSTLELGDSALYLCASSLVLAGGFDNEQFFGPGTRLTVL.